The 30 T cell receptor beta chains listed next were all sequenced from one sample in a study of T cell responses to AZD1222 COVID-19 vaccine. Here immunoSEQ multiplex PCR was the method, and the copy in TCRdb shows in-frame clones only, minus some. The profile shows tens of thousands of clones, 89% of them singletons. Sequenced here: peripheral blood, sampled on day 0 of AZD1222 vaccination. Receptor source: an adult in good health.

The chain couples TRBV12-3 or TRBV12-4 to TRBJ1-2, with TRBD1 matching over 7 bases. This CDR3 region has 13 residues. V lost 3 bases and J lost 4; bases outside the gene matches: 2. CDR3 DNA sequence: TGTGCCAGCAGTTTGGACAGGCTCTATGGCTACACCTTC. Encoded protein: CASSLDRLYGYTF.

The CDR3 region has the DNA TGCAGCGTGGCCGGGACAGTGAACACTGAAGCTTTCTTT. Protein product: CSVAGTVNTEAFF. The rearrangement links TRBV29-1 to TRBJ1-1; 7 positions match TRBD1. CDR1 SQVTM and CDR2 ANQGSEA come from the germline V gene. The CDR3 contains 13 residues. Trimming removed 6 bases from V and 0 bases from J; junction bases left unmatched: 4.

The chain couples TRBV4-2 to TRBJ2-3; a weak D match, TRBD2 (6 bases). Looked up from germline, CDR1 is LGHNA and CDR2 is YNFKEQ. This CDR3 has 17 residues. Deletions cut 3 bases from V and 4 bases from J, with 20 bases between. The CDR3 coding sequence is TGTGCCAGCAGCCATTCCCCACTAGCTGGAGGGCCAGATACGCAGTATTTT. Its protein is CASSHSPLAGGPDTQYF.

The V gene is TRBV27, the J gene TRBJ1-2; D unclear. CDR3 length: 14 amino acids. The V end lost 2 bases, the J end lost 8 bases, and 15 bases lay between the germline ends. CDR1 and CDR2 from the germline V gene are MNHEY and SMNVEV (reference sequence). This chain's CDR3 is CASSLTGWTIGYTF. The CDR3 bases are TGTGCCAGCAGTTTAACCGGGTGGACTATCGGCTACACCTTC.

This chain joins TRBV10-3 and TRBJ2-2; no definite D call. V was clipped by 5 bases and J by 4 bases, with 8 bases between them. Germline V gene sequence: CDR1 ENHRY, CDR2 SYGVKD. This CDR3 has 13 amino acids. The CDR3 region is CAISSSVTGELFF. The DNA of the CDR3 is TGTGCCATCAGTTCGAGTGTCACCGGGGAGCTGTTTTTT.

J is TRBJ2-7 and V is TRBV2, with TRBD2 as a possible D gene (6 bases). Germline lookup yields CDR1 SNHLY and CDR2 FYNNEI. Between the trimmed V and J ends, which lost 5 bases and 2 bases, there was a span of 22 bases. The length of the CDR3 is 17 residues. The CDR3 reads CASSPTPISSATYEQYF. The CDR3 nucleotides are TGTGCCAGCAGTCCAACACCTATTTCTAGCGCCACCTACGAGCAGTACTTC.

Concerning this clone: Other nucleotide sequences from this sample produce the same CDR3. This chain uses TRBV28 with TRBJ2-7, with D possibly matching TRBD2 (6 bases). Germline CDR1 MDHEN, CDR2 SYDVKM. The CDR3 spans 14 residues. Trimming removed 3 bases at V and 3 bases at J, with 12 bases between. In DNA, the CDR3 is TGTGCCAGCAGTTTGGCCGGAGGGGTCTACGAGCAGTACTTC. Protein product: CASSLAGGVYEQYF.

CDR3 bases: TGTGCCAGCAGCCCCATGCGGACAGGAGTAACTGAAAATTCACCCCTCCACTTT. It translates to CASSPMRTGVTENSPLHF. This chain connects TRBV7-9 to TRBJ1-6, with 7 nucleotides matching TRBD1. Germline trimming cut 5 bases from V and 7 bases from J; bases unmatched to any gene: 17. The CDR3 is made up of 18 amino acids. CDR1 SEHNR and CDR2 FQNEAQ come from the germline V gene (reference sequence).

This clone has only one observation. This chain links TRBV14 with TRBJ1-5; D unclear. Germline loops: CDR1 SGHDN, CDR2 FVKESK. CDR3 size: 13 residues. V was clipped by 0 bases and J by 13 bases, with 13 bases between them. The CDR3 DNA sequence: TGTGCCAGCAGCCAAGATATCGAGGGCCGTCAGCATTTT. It codes for CASSQDIEGRQHF.

This clone was counted a few times. V and J are TRBV15 and TRBJ2-1, with 11 bases that match TRBD2. Germline values: CDR1 LNHNV, CDR2 YYDKDF (reference sequence). Trimming at V came to 4 bases and at J to 7 bases, leaving 6 bases not matched to a gene. The length of the CDR3 is 15 residues. The CDR3: CATSTRTSGLNEQFF. The CDR3 nucleotides are TGTGCCACCAGCACCCGGACTAGCGGGCTAAATGAGCAGTTCTTC.

CDR3 region: CASSTGTDYSYEQYF. In nucleotides, the CDR3 is TGTGCCAGTAGTACCGGGACTGACTACTCCTACGAGCAGTACTTC. The chain is built from TRBV19 and TRBJ2-7; a possible D gene is TRBD2 (6 bases). CDR1 LNHDA and CDR2 SQIVND come from the germline V gene (reference sequence). The CDR3 spans 15 residues. V was shortened by 4 bases and J by 0 bases, with 13 bases between the two germline ends.

The V and J genes are TRBV4-1 and TRBJ2-3; no reliable D call. Trimming left V 0 bases short and J 2 bases short, with 9 bases between. CDR3 length: 15 residues. CDR1 MGHRA and CDR2 YSYEKL come from the germline V gene. DNA for the CDR3: TGCGCCAGCAGCCAAGAGGCTTACCTCACAGATACGCAGTATTTT. Its protein is CASSQEAYLTDTQYF.

DNA for the CDR3: TGTGCCAGTAGTATTTATCCGGGGACCTCCTACGAGCAGTACTTC. Its translation is CASSIYPGTSYEQYF. The V gene is TRBV19, the J gene TRBJ2-7; D tentatively reads TRBD1 or TRBD2 (5 bases each). Trimming removed 3 bases at V and 0 bases at J, with 12 bases between. The CDR3 spans 15 residues. Germline assignment: CDR1 LNHDA and CDR2 SQIVND (reference sequence). The whole variable domain, filled in from reference TRBV19 and TRBJ2-7, reads DGGITQSPKYLFRKEGQNVTLSCEQNLNHDAMYWYRQDPGQGLRLIYYSQIVNDFQKGDIAEGYSVSREKKESFPLTVTSAQKNPTAFYLCASSIYPGTSYEQYFGPGTRLTVT.

V is TRBV10-2 and J is TRBJ1-1; D unclear. Trimming left V 3 bases short and J 3 bases short, with 14 bases between. The length of the CDR3 is 15 residues. Germline V gives CDR1 WSHSY, CDR2 SAAADI. The CDR3 DNA is TGCGCCAGCAGTGACCCCGCGGGGAGGGACACTGAAGCTTTCTTT. Its translation is CASSDPAGRDTEAFF.

This clone was seen a few times. The chain has TRBV4-3 and TRBJ2-5; a possible D gene is TRBD1 (6 bases). The CDR3 has 15 residues. The V and J ends lost 1 base and 5 bases respectively, with 14 bases between them. CDR1 LGHNA and CDR2 YSLEER come from the germline V gene. For the CDR3, the DNA is TGCGCCAGCAGCCAAGGGACAGCGAGGCAGGAGACCCAGTACTTC. Protein sequence: CASSQGTARQETQYF.

V and J are TRBV27 and TRBJ1-2, with 7 bases identical to TRBD1. The germline V gene has CDR1 MNHEY and CDR2 SMNVEV (reference sequence). CDR3 size: 15 residues. V lost 5 bases and J lost 3; bases outside the gene matches: 9. CDR3 loop: CASSHLKTGHYGYTF. The CDR3 DNA follows: TGTGCCAGCAGTCACTTAAAGACAGGGCACTATGGCTACACCTTC.

J is TRBJ2-7 and V is TRBV30; 9 nucleotides align to TRBD2. Germline CDR1 GTSNPN, CDR2 SVGIG (reference sequence). The J segment lost 0 bases and the V segment lost 4 bases, leaving 4 bases of the junction unmatched. The CDR3 is made up of 14 amino acids. The CDR3 region is CAWKTSGFSYEQYF. In DNA form, the CDR3 reads TGTGCCTGGAAAACTAGCGGGTTCTCCTACGAGCAGTACTTC. Full variable domain (outside the CDR3, taken from reference TRBV30 and TRBJ2-7): SQTIHQWPATLVQPVGSPLSLECTVEGTSNPNLYWYRQAAGRGLQLLFYSVGIGQISSEVPQNLSASRPQDRQFILSSKKLLLSDSGFYLCAWKTSGFSYEQYFGPGTRLTVT.

This clone occurred once. The J gene is TRBJ1-1, the V gene TRBV19, with D perhaps TRBD1 (6 bases). With 3 bases removed from V and 11 bases from J, the gap between germline ends came to 22 bases. Per the germline V gene, CDR1 is LNHDA and CDR2 is SQIVND (reference sequence). There are 15 residues in the CDR3. For the CDR3, the DNA is TGTGCCAGTAGTATCCGCCGGGGGCGAATCCCAGTGGCTTTCTTT. Amino acids: CASSIRRGRIPVAFF. Full variable domain (outside the CDR3, taken from reference TRBV19 and TRBJ1-1): DGGITQSPKYLFRKEGQNVTLSCEQNLNHDAMYWYRQDPGQGLRLIYYSQIVNDFQKGDIAEGYSVSREKKESFPLTVTSAQKNPTAFYLCASSIRRGRIPVAFFGQGTRLTVV.

This chain links TRBV3-1 (or the pseudogene TRBV3-2) with TRBJ2-5; D is ambiguous. Germline V lookup: CDR1 LGHDT, CDR2 YNNKEL (reference sequence). There are 12 residues in the CDR3. V was pared by 2 bases and J by 2 bases, with 3 bases between. In DNA, the CDR3 is TGTGCCAGCAGCCAATATCAAGAGACCCAGTACTTC. Encoded protein: CASSQYQETQYF.

The chain joins TRBV6-2 or TRBV6-3 to TRBJ2-1, with no clear D. Germline V lookup: CDR1 MNHEY, CDR2 SVGEGT. V was shortened by 3 bases and J by 2 bases, with 17 bases between the two germline ends. The CDR3 consists of 17 residues. The CDR3 DNA sequence: TGTGCCAGCAGTTATGTTGGTGGCCCCAAGACCTACAATGAGCAGTTCTTC. Encoded protein: CASSYVGGPKTYNEQFF.

The rearrangement joins TRBV6-4 to TRBJ2-1; 10 nucleotides match TRBD2. CDR1 and CDR2 (germline): MRHNA, SNTAGT. After removal of 2 bases from V and 7 bases from J, the junction contained 5 bases not matched to a gene. This CDR3 spans 15 amino acids. CDR3 region: CASSDEASGGNEQFF. CDR3 DNA sequence: TGTGCCAGCAGTGACGAGGCTAGCGGGGGAAATGAGCAGTTCTTC.

The chain joins TRBV18 to TRBJ1-3; D possibly corresponds to TRBD1 (5 bases). The CDR3 spans 15 residues. From germline, CDR1 is KGHSH and CDR2 LQKENI. V dropped 6 bases and J dropped 2 bases, with 14 bases sitting between them. In nucleotides, the CDR3 is TGTGCCAGCTCCCCGATAAGGGGAACTGGAAACACCATATATTTT. Amino acids: CASSPIRGTGNTIYF.

The chain employs TRBV9 and TRBJ1-6, with TRBD1 identical over 8 bases. Germline V CDR1 and CDR2: SGDLS, YYNGEE. The ends lost 5 bases at V and 10 bases at J; junction bases unmatched: 5. The CDR3 totals 13 residues. The chain's CDR3 is CASSVRTGSPLHF. Here the CDR3 DNA reads TGTGCCAGCAGTGTTAGGACAGGGTCACCCCTCCACTTT.

The CDR3 loop is CASSDPTGTPVGYGYTF. The CDR3, as DNA: TGTGCCAGTAGTGACCCTACTGGCACCCCAGTCGGCTATGGCTACACCTTC. The gene calls are TRBV19 and TRBJ1-2; D remains ambiguous. The CDR3 is 17 amino acids. Germline V gives CDR1 LNHDA, CDR2 SQIVND (reference sequence). V was trimmed by 5 bases and J by 4 bases, leaving 23 bases between them.

In this sample, this clone turned up once. The chain recombines TRBV7-2 with TRBJ1-5; D might be TRBD1 (5 bases). This CDR3 is built from 17 residues. V lost 3 bases and J 11 bases, leaving 26 bases between the germline ends. In germline, CDR1 is SGHTA, CDR2 FQGNSA. CDR3 sequence (DNA): TGTGCCAGCAGCTTGGGGCCCGGACACGACGTCCTGACATCCCAGCATTTT. Translation: CASSLGPGHDVLTSQHF.

The rearrangement joins TRBV6-5 to TRBJ2-1; no clear D gene. CDR3 length: 11 residues. Germline V lookup: CDR1 MNHEY, CDR2 SVGAGI. Trimming took off 2 bases at V and 10 bases at J, with 6 bases between the two ends. The CDR3, as DNA: TGTGCCAGCAGTTACGGTGGGGAGCAGTTCTTC. Amino acid sequence: CASSYGGEQFF.

V usage is TRBV10-3 and J usage is TRBJ2-1; TRBD2 matches at 11 bases. Germline-derived CDR1 and CDR2 are ENHRY and SYGVKD. CDR3 length: 19 residues. Trimming at V came to 0 bases and at J to 8 bases, leaving 15 bases not matched to a gene. This CDR3 reads CAISESMKVAGGPVHEQFF. As DNA, the CDR3 is TGTGCCATCAGTGAGTCCATGAAGGTAGCGGGAGGGCCGGTCCATGAGCAGTTCTTC.

This chain connects TRBV30 to TRBJ2-3; D is uncertain. Germline CDR1 reads GTSNPN; CDR2 reads SVGIG (reference sequence). The germline V and J ends were trimmed by 0 bases and 5 bases, with 6 bases remaining between them. The CDR3 consists of 12 residues. In DNA, the CDR3 is TGTGCCTGGAGTGTTCTAGGAGATACGCAGTATTTT. It encodes CAWSVLGDTQYF.

The chain employs TRBV12-3 or TRBV12-4 and TRBJ2-7, with D maybe TRBD1 (6 bases). Trimming took 8 bases from V and 5 from J, leaving 10 bases between them. The CDR3 extends over 11 amino acids. CDR3 loop: CASSQGHEQYF. For the CDR3, the DNA is TGTGCCAGCTCACAGGGACACGAGCAGTACTTC.

The J gene is TRBJ2-1, the V gene TRBV3-1 (or the pseudogene TRBV3-2), with 7 bases lining up with TRBD1. V lost 4 bases to trimming and J lost 6 bases; unmatched junction nucleotides: 6. The CDR3 loop spans 14 amino acids. Germline V gives CDR1 LGHDT, CDR2 YNNKEL (reference sequence). In DNA form, the CDR3 reads TGTGCCAGCAGCCTACGGGGACAGCTCAATGAGCAGTTCTTC. It translates to CASSLRGQLNEQFF.